This T cell receptor (beta chain) was found in a study of shared clonotypes between healthy human individuals. Overall study results and limits: Generation probabilities were higher for clonotypes shared across all four sorted-subset donors than for unshared ones.

The CDR3 extends over 12 amino acids. V was trimmed by 7 bases and J by 2 bases, leaving 7 bases between them. Germline V lookup: CDR1 SGDLS, CDR2 YYNGEE. The study enrolled healthy HIV-negative adults without recent acute infections or vaccinations as donors. Only in-frame clones appear in the TCRdb table, and some are missing; sequencing was by immunoSEQ multiplex PCR. The sample yields a few million clones, approximately 93% seen once. Of note for this clone: Its specificity is unknown.

The sequence derives from a man younger than 30 in good health. Some clones in this sample may be carry-over from other donors' samples. J is TRBJ1-3 and V is TRBV9; no clear D. Sequencing used naive CD4+ T cells from PBMCs. Described subset: CD45RA+ positively selected. CDR3 sequence (DNA): TGTGCCAGCGGGGAGACTGGAAACACCATATATTTT. This gives the protein CASGETGNTIYF.